The 30 T cell receptor beta chains below all came from one sample that was sequenced in a study of cytomegalovirus exposure and HLA in healthy donors (dated by TCRdb to 2015 to 2018). Library preparation used the immunoSEQ multiplex PCR assay. For the multiplex PCR, a mixture combining 60 forward primers for TCR Vbeta segments and 13 reverse primers for TCR Jbeta segments was used. The table was pulled from immuneACCESS by TCRdb, which kept in-frame rearrangements only. Such tables lose some clones; where checked, under half of the loss comes from unresolved V genes, and the rest has no known cause. Here the sample has roughly 100,000 clones; 75% to 85% occur a single time. The top ten constitute roughly 4.5% of the sample. The specimen sequenced was PBMCs. The source of these receptors is a woman aged 40 to 50 in good health and CMV-seronegative.

This rearrangement joins TRBV7-7 to TRBJ1-1; D unresolved. This CDR3 has 13 amino acids. The germline V and J ends were trimmed by 1 base and 4 bases, with 7 bases remaining between them. The germline V gene encodes CDR1 SSHAT and CDR2 FNYEAQ (reference sequence). CDR3 loop: CASSLGPVTEAFF. The DNA of the CDR3 is TGTGCCAGCAGCTTAGGTCCGGTCACTGAAGCTTTCTTT.

The rearrangement joins TRBV6-6 to TRBJ1-5; 9 bases line up with TRBD1. The germline V gene encodes CDR1 MNHNY and CDR2 SVGAGI (reference sequence). The V gene end was trimmed by 7 bases and the J gene end by 4 bases; junction bases not matched to a gene: 8. The CDR3 runs to 15 residues. The DNA of the CDR3 is TGTGCCAGCATCAGTAGGACAGGGGTGAATCAGCCCCAGCATTTT. Translation: CASISRTGVNQPQHF.

This clone was observed a few times. The rearrangement joins TRBV7-9 to TRBJ2-2, with 8 bases lining up with TRBD1. V was clipped by 2 bases and J by 4 bases; unmatched bases: 9. This CDR3 is 17 amino acids long. Germline V gene lookup returns CDR1 SEHNR and CDR2 FQNEAQ (reference sequence). The CDR3 reads CASSLRFGTGVTGELFF. CDR3 nucleotides: TGTGCCAGCAGCTTAAGGTTCGGGACAGGCGTCACCGGGGAGCTGTTTTTT.

The chain is built from TRBV6-1 and TRBJ1-2; the match to TRBD1 covers 7 bases. J gave up 4 bases and V 5 bases, and 10 bases lay outside the gene matches. The CDR3 consists of 15 residues. Germline CDR1 MNHNS, CDR2 SASEGT. The CDR3 sequence is CASSRGGTASYGYTF. DNA of the CDR3: TGTGCCAGCAGTCGGGGGGGGACAGCCTCCTATGGCTACACCTTC.

In this sample, this clone turned up a few times. The V gene is TRBV7-6, the J gene TRBJ2-7; D remains unclear. The V gene lost 0 bases and the J gene lost 0 bases, with 3 bases spanning the gap. The CDR3 has 13 amino acids. The germline gives CDR1 SGHVS, CDR2 FNYEAQ. The CDR3 bases are TGTGCCAGCAGCTTAGCTCACTCCTACGAGCAGTACTTC. Encoded protein: CASSLAHSYEQYF.

The V gene is TRBV30, the J gene TRBJ2-5; tentative D call: TRBD1 (5 bases). Germline CDR1 is GTSNPN and CDR2 is SVGIG (reference sequence). The germline V and J ends were trimmed by 1 base and 2 bases, with 17 bases remaining between them. The CDR3 has 16 amino acids. The CDR3 loop is CAWSESDSPWQETQYF. The CDR3 nucleotides read TGTGCCTGGAGTGAGAGTGACAGTCCCTGGCAAGAGACCCAGTACTTC.

In its sample, this clone was seen a few times. A much larger clone lies a single base off, so this may be a read error. The chain links TRBV5-5 to TRBJ2-3; D might be TRBD2 (7 bases). The better agreement between TRBJ2-5 and the DNA end casts doubt on the J call. The CDR3 length is 17 residues. CDR1 SGHKS and CDR2 YYEKEE come from the germline V gene (reference sequence). CDR3 sequence reads: CAIRGGNLGDYRETQYF. CDR3 sequence (DNA): TGTGCCATCAGGGGCGGTAATTTGGGGGACTATCGGGAGACCCAGTACTTC.

This clone has a single count. The chain combines TRBV4-2 with TRBJ2-7, with 7 bases aligning to TRBD2. Germline loops: CDR1 LGHNA, CDR2 YNFKEQ. The ends lost 4 bases at V and 2 bases at J; junction bases unmatched: 2. CDR3 length: 13 residues. CDR3 bases: TGTGCCAGCAGCCGGGGGGGAACCTACGAGCAGTACTTC. It translates to CASSRGGTYEQYF.

V usage is TRBV25-1 and J usage is TRBJ1-6; D perhaps matches TRBD1 (5 bases). The CDR3 loop spans 15 amino acids. V lost 6 bases and J lost 6, with 15 bases in between. CDR1 and CDR2 (germline): MGHDK, SYGVNS. CDR3 residues: CASSLLPGLNSPLHF. The CDR3 coding sequence is TGTGCCAGCAGCCTTCTACCGGGACTTAATTCACCCCTCCACTTT.

The genes are TRBV5-6 and TRBJ1-5; D is possibly TRBD1 (5 bases). Trimming removed 0 bases from V and 7 bases from J, with 11 bases in between. CDR1 and CDR2 from the germline V gene are SGHDT and YYEEEE. The CDR3 runs to 14 residues. The CDR3 protein is CASSLGRGGQPQHF. In nucleotides, the CDR3 is TGTGCCAGCAGCTTGGGTAGGGGAGGGCAGCCCCAGCATTTT. The full variable domain, completed using reference TRBV5-6 and TRBJ1-5, is DAGVTQSPTHLIKTRGQQVTLRCSPKSGHDTVSWYQQALGQGPQFIFQYYEEEERQRGNFPDRFSGHQFPNYSSELNVNALLLGDSALYLCASSLGRGGQPQHFGDGTRLSIL.

This clone was seen more than once but under ten times. The chain joins TRBV18 to TRBJ1-4; 7 bases agree with TRBD1. V was pared by 6 bases and J by 4 bases, with 5 bases of the junction left unmatched. The CDR3 is made up of 14 amino acids. Germline V gene data show CDR1 as KGHSH and CDR2 as LQKENI. DNA for the CDR3: TGTGCCAGCTCGAAGGACAGGAATAATGAAAAACTGTTTTTT. It specifies CASSKDRNNEKLFF.

The genes are TRBV18 and TRBJ2-7; the D gene is possibly TRBD2 (7 bases). The CDR3 totals 14 residues. The germline V gene has CDR1 KGHSH and CDR2 LQKENI. V was cut by 3 bases and J by 3 bases, with 12 bases left in between. CDR3 DNA: TGTGCCAGCTCACCCTCGGGGGGCCGCTACGAGCAGTACTTC. This gives the protein CASSPSGGRYEQYF.

The chain is built from TRBV6-6 and TRBJ2-1; no clear D. This CDR3 region has 13 residues. V was clipped by 8 bases and J by 0 bases, with 8 bases between them. CDR1 MNHNY and CDR2 SVGAGI come from the germline V gene (reference sequence). The CDR3 loop is CASGPSSYNEQFF. CDR3 DNA: TGTGCCAGCGGCCCCAGCTCCTACAATGAGCAGTTCTTC.

This clone came up a few times. The chain uses TRBV6-1 and TRBJ2-1; TRBD2 matches 9 bases. Germline V gene sequence: CDR1 MNHNS, CDR2 SASEGT. V lost 7 bases to trimming and J lost 5 bases; unmatched junction nucleotides: 3. CDR3 length equals 13 residues. The CDR3 protein is CASKVAGDNEQFF. The CDR3 DNA sequence: TGTGCCAGCAAGGTAGCGGGGGACAATGAGCAGTTCTTC.

This rearrangement joins TRBV6-1 to TRBJ2-2, with D maybe TRBD2 (5 bases). In germline, CDR1 is MNHNS, CDR2 SASEGT. CDR3 size: 17 residues. V was pared by 2 bases and J by 1 base, with 14 bases between. The CDR3 nucleotides read TGTGCCAGCAGTGAAACCAAGAGGGCAGGGAACACCGGGGAGCTGTTTTTT. It translates to CASSETKRAGNTGELFF.

This clone appeared a single time. V usage is TRBV7-9 and J usage is TRBJ2-2; 9 nucleotides line up with TRBD2. The CDR3 covers 16 residues. Germline CDR1 and CDR2: SEHNR and FQNEAQ (reference sequence). V lost 6 bases to trimming and J lost 2 bases; unmatched junction nucleotides: 7. The CDR3 loop reads CASRPRTSENTGELFF. Here the CDR3 DNA reads TGTGCCAGCAGACCGAGGACTAGCGAAAACACCGGGGAGCTGTTTTTT.

The genes are TRBV9 and TRBJ2-2, with TRBD2 matching over 9 bases. V trimming: 4 bases; J trimming: 3 bases; junction bases outside the gene matches: 10. CDR1 and CDR2 from the germline V gene are SGDLS and YYNGEE. The CDR3 covers 17 residues. The CDR3 nucleotides are TGTGCCAGCAGCCCACGGGAGCGGGGGGCCCACACCGGGGAGCTGTTTTTT. Its translation: CASSPRERGAHTGELFF. The variable domain in full, completed from reference TRBV9 and TRBJ2-2, reads DSGVTQTPKHLITATGQRVTLRCSPRSGDLSVYWYQQSLDQGLQFLIQYYNGEERAKGNILERFSAQQFPDLHSELNLSSLELGDSALYFCASSPRERGAHTGELFFGEGSRLTVL.

About this clone: Other nucleotide sequences from this sample produce the same CDR3. The gene calls are TRBV9 and TRBJ1-6; no reliable D call. V was clipped by 2 bases and J by 7 bases, with 7 bases between them. This CDR3 region has 13 residues. Looked up from germline, CDR1 is SGDLS and CDR2 is YYNGEE. The CDR3 nucleotides are TGTGCCAGCAGCGTTACGGGGAATTCACCCCTCCACTTT. Protein: CASSVTGNSPLHF.

On this clone itself: This specimen includes other DNA sequences encoding the same CDR3. V is TRBV6-6 and J is TRBJ1-2, with D possibly matching TRBD1 (6 bases). The germline V gene has CDR1 MNHNY and CDR2 SVGAGI (reference sequence). The CDR3 extends over 12 amino acids. The germline V and J ends were trimmed by 7 bases and 8 bases, with 14 bases remaining between them. CDR3 bases: TGTGCCAGCAAGCCAGGGCAGGGGGGCTACACCTTC. Translating it yields CASKPGQGGYTF.

A word on this clone: The junction differs from germline at one of its ends, possibly a read error. The chain employs TRBV7-7 and TRBJ2-1; D may be TRBD2 (6 bases). Germline CDR1 is SSHAT and CDR2 is FNYEAQ (reference sequence). This CDR3 has 14 residues. The CDR3 sequence is CASSLDRGNNEQFF. In DNA form, the CDR3 reads TGTGCTAGCAGCTTAGACCGGGGGAACAATGAGCAGTTCTTC.

The chain combines TRBV30 with TRBJ1-5, with TRBD1 matching 7 bases. J was trimmed by 2 bases and V by 7 bases; bases with no gene match: 8. Germline V gene sequence: CDR1 GTSNPN, CDR2 SVGIG (reference sequence). The CDR3 sequence is 14 residues long. Here the CDR3 reads CASRGSSGNQPQHF. The DNA for the CDR3 is TGTGCCTCCAGGGGGAGTTCGGGCAATCAGCCCCAGCATTTT.

The rearrangement uses TRBV5-1 and TRBJ2-7, with a possible D match to TRBD1 (5 bases). The germline V gene has CDR1 SGHRS and CDR2 YFSETQ. CDR3 length: 16 amino acids. The germline V and J ends were trimmed by 0 bases and 3 bases, with 16 bases remaining between them. The CDR3 protein is CASSLEGVPSIYEQYF. The DNA for the CDR3 is TGCGCCAGCAGCTTGGAAGGGGTCCCGTCCATCTACGAGCAGTACTTC.

The genes are TRBV5-6 and TRBJ2-5, with unresolved D. CDR1 SGHDT and CDR2 YYEEEE come from the germline V gene. This CDR3 has 12 amino acids. The germline V and J ends were trimmed by 0 bases and 6 bases, with 6 bases remaining between them. CDR3 region: CASSLGAQTQYF. The CDR3 DNA reads TGTGCCAGCAGCTTGGGAGCTCAGACCCAGTACTTC.

V and J are TRBV23-1 and TRBJ2-7, with 9 nucleotides matching TRBD1. TRBV23-1 is given ORF status, its function remaining uncertain. CDR3 length: 14 amino acids. V was pared by 7 bases and J by 5 bases, with 9 bases of the junction left unmatched. CDR3 amino acids: CASNPRDREDEQYF. The CDR3 region has the DNA TGCGCCAGCAACCCCCGGGACAGGGAAGACGAGCAGTACTTC.

V gene TRBV2 combines with J gene TRBJ1-3; D might be TRBD1 (5 bases). The germline gives CDR1 SNHLY, CDR2 FYNNEI. Trimming took 3 bases from V and 4 from J, leaving 10 bases between them. The CDR3 consists of 14 residues. CDR3 amino acids: CASSERGPGNTIYF. The CDR3 bases are TGTGCCAGCAGTGAGCGGGGCCCCGGAAACACCATATATTTT.

The J gene is TRBJ2-5, the V gene TRBV10-2, with TRBD2 matching over 14 bases. CDR3 length equals 16 residues. The V and J ends lost 7 bases and 1 base, in that order; junction bases with no gene match: 5. The germline V gene has CDR1 WSHSY and CDR2 SAAADI. Here the CDR3 DNA reads TGCGCCAGCACCCTGGGACTAGCGGGGGCCCAAGAGACCCAGTACTTC. The encoded protein is CASTLGLAGAQETQYF.

CDR3 DNA sequence: TGTGCCAGCAGTCACAGGGAACGCAATCAGCCCCAGCATTTT. It specifies CASSHRERNQPQHF. V usage is TRBV27 and J usage is TRBJ1-5; D may be TRBD1 (6 bases). This CDR3 comprises 14 residues. Trimming took 5 bases from V and 2 from J, leaving 10 bases between them. CDR1 and CDR2 (germline): MNHEY, SMNVEV (reference sequence).

The chain couples TRBV4-3 to TRBJ1-2; 9 positions agree with TRBD1. The CDR3 spans 15 residues. The trim removed 4 bases at V and 4 bases at J, leaving 7 bases unmatched. Looked up from germline, CDR1 is LGHNA and CDR2 is YSLEER. CDR3 coding DNA: TGCGCCAGCAGCCCACAGGGGGCGCCCGTCTATGGCTACACCTTC. Translated: CASSPQGAPVYGYTF.

V and J are TRBV6-1 and TRBJ1-6, with D possibly being TRBD1 (6 bases). The V gene's germline CDR1 is MNHNS and CDR2 SASEGT. V was shortened by 2 bases and J by 7 bases, with 9 bases between the two germline ends. This CDR3 region has 14 residues. The CDR3 reads CASSEWGRNSPLHF. DNA for the CDR3: TGTGCCAGCAGTGAATGGGGGCGGAATTCACCCCTCCACTTT.

The chain couples TRBV10-3 to TRBJ1-6; a weak D match, TRBD1 (5 bases). V was clipped by 0 bases and J by 4 bases, with 7 bases between them. CDR1 is ENHRY, CDR2 SYGVKD, per germline. The CDR3 length is 15 residues. CDR3 amino acids: CAISESTEYNSPLHF. The CDR3 coding sequence is TGTGCCATCAGTGAGTCGACAGAGTATAATTCACCCCTCCACTTT.